This T cell receptor beta chain was recovered during a study of cytomegalovirus exposure and HLA in healthy donors. The PCR was carried out with 60 Vbeta primers and 13 Jbeta primers. The assay was immunoSEQ multiplex PCR, and TCRdb's table has in-frame clones only and misses some. The sample lists about 56,000 clones, roughly 80% seen once, with roughly 1.8% in the top ten. Whole-study results and caveats: The listing of about 150 TCR beta chains classed them as cytomegalovirus-associated.

Worth noting for this clone: Its antigen remains unidentified.

The CDR3 is 12 residues long. V dropped 6 bases and J dropped 7 bases, with 15 bases sitting between them. Germline-derived CDR1 and CDR2 are GTSNPN and SVGIG (reference sequence). The TCR originated in a man aged 40-49 years in good health and CMV-seronegative. The chain has TRBV30 and TRBJ1-2; D is unresolved. The sequencing sample was made of PBMCs. Written as DNA, the CDR3 is TGTGCCTGCTTTAAGGGAGTCTCTGGCTACACCTTC. It codes for CACFKGVSGYTF. The whole variable domain, filled in from reference TRBV30 and TRBJ1-2, reads SQTIHQWPATLVQPVGSPLSLECTVEGTSNPNLYWYRQAAGRGLQLLFYSVGIGQISSEVPQNLSASRPQDRQFILSSKKLLLSDSGFYLCACFKGVSGYTFGSGTRLTVV.